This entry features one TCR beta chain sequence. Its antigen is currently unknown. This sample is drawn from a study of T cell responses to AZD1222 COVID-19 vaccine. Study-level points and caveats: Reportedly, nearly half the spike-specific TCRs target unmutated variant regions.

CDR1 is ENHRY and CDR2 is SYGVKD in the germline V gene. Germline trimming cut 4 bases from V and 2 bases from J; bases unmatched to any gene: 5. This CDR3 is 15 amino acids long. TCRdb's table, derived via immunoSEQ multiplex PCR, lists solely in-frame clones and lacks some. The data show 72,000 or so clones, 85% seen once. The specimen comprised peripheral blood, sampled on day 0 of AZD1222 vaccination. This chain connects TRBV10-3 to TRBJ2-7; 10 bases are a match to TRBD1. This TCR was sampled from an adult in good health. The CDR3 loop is CAISGVGTGAYEQYF. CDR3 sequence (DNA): TGTGCCATCAGTGGCGTAGGGACAGGGGCCTACGAGCAGTACTTC.